This passage covers 10 T cell receptor beta chains from one sample sequenced in a study of control samples from healthy donors and cancer patients. Clones were read by immunoSEQ multiplex PCR, and TCRdb kept only the in-frame ones, dropping some. The profile shows 120,000 or so clones, 92% of them singletons. Sequencing was done on a sample of PBMCs. These receptors were obtained from an older man with head and neck cancer.

J is TRBJ2-7 and V is TRBV5-1; perhaps TRBD1 as D (6 bases). The CDR3 extends over 14 amino acids. The germline CDR1 and CDR2 sequences are SGHRS and YFSETQ. Trimming took off 4 bases at V and 4 bases at J, with 15 bases between the two ends. CDR3 sequence: CASSQQGRSYEQYF. DNA for the CDR3: TGCGCCAGCAGCCAACAGGGAAGGAGTTACGAGCAGTACTTC. The whole variable domain, filled in from reference TRBV5-1 and TRBJ2-7, reads KAGVTQTPRYLIKTRGQQVTLSCSPISGHRSVSWYQQTPGQGLQFLFEYFSETQRNKGNFPGRFSGRQFSNSRSEMNVSTLELGDSALYLCASSQQGRSYEQYFGPGTRLTVT.

This clone was found a few times. The chain links TRBV9 to TRBJ1-3; 7 bases align to TRBD1. The CDR3 sequence is 15 residues long. Per germline, CDR1 SGDLS and CDR2 YYNGEE. V lost 0 bases, J lost 4 bases, and 4 bases stayed unmatched. The CDR3 reads CASSVEGGMGNTIYF. CDR3 nucleotides: TGTGCCAGCAGCGTAGAAGGGGGCATGGGAAACACCATATATTTT.

Note on this clone: The same CDR3 can be traced to other DNA sequences in this sample. The rearrangement uses TRBV27 and TRBJ2-1; D may be TRBD1 or TRBD2 (5 bases each). Germline V lookup: CDR1 MNHEY, CDR2 SMNVEV (reference sequence). V lost 6 bases to trimming and J lost 4 bases, with 10 bases between them. The CDR3 length is 13 residues. This chain's CDR3 is CASRPGPYNEQFF. The CDR3 DNA sequence: TGTGCCAGCAGGCCGGGACCTTACAATGAGCAGTTCTTC.

The chain joins TRBV30 to TRBJ1-2; 8 bases map to TRBD1. The CDR3 is made up of 13 amino acids. CDR1 GTSNPN and CDR2 SVGIG come from the germline V gene (reference sequence). V trimming: 5 bases; J trimming: 9 bases; junction bases outside the gene matches: 11. This chain's CDR3 is CAWGGTGPISYTF. CDR3 DNA: TGTGCCTGGGGGGGGACAGGCCCGATTAGCTACACCTTC.

The chain joins TRBV4-1 to TRBJ1-2; 8 bases match TRBD1. The junction had 11 bases not matched to a gene; V was cut back by 6 bases and J by 8 bases. Germline V gene lookup returns CDR1 MGHRA and CDR2 YSYEKL. The CDR3 has 14 amino acids. CDR3 bases: TGCGCCAGCAGTCAGACGGACAGGGAAAAAGGCTACACCTTC. This gives the protein CASSQTDREKGYTF.

The CDR3 region has the DNA TGTGCCAGTAGTGCCGAGGGGACAGGCACTCCGGGGGACACTGAAGCTTTCTTT. Its protein product is CASSAEGTGTPGDTEAFF. The chain uses TRBV19 and TRBJ1-1; 8 nucleotides line up with TRBD1. Germline CDR1 reads LNHDA; CDR2 reads SQIVND (reference sequence). This CDR3 spans 18 amino acids. Germline trimming cut 5 bases from V and 3 bases from J; bases unmatched to any gene: 17. Complete variable domain (other parts from reference TRBV19 and TRBJ1-1): DGGITQSPKYLFRKEGQNVTLSCEQNLNHDAMYWYRQDPGQGLRLIYYSQIVNDFQKGDIAEGYSVSREKKESFPLTVTSAQKNPTAFYLCASSAEGTGTPGDTEAFFGQGTRLTVV.

The genes are TRBV7-9 and TRBJ2-1; D not resolved. The CDR3 runs 17 residues. Germline loops: CDR1 SEHNR, CDR2 FQNEAQ (reference sequence). The V gene lost 1 base and the J gene lost 5 bases, with 18 bases spanning the gap. DNA of the CDR3: TGTGCCAGCAGCTTAGGTAGCTCTGGGCTTCATGACAATGAGCAGTTCTTC. It encodes CASSLGSSGLHDNEQFF.

The chain uses TRBV6-5 and TRBJ2-2, with D perhaps TRBD1 (5 bases). The V and J ends lost 6 bases and 5 bases respectively, with 10 bases between them. There are 13 residues in the CDR3. CDR1 is MNHEY, CDR2 SVGAGI, per germline. This chain's CDR3 is CASRLRVTGELFF. For the CDR3, the DNA is TGTGCCAGCAGGCTCAGGGTTACCGGGGAGCTGTTTTTT.

The chain uses TRBV6-5 and TRBJ2-2; 8 bases agree with TRBD1. The CDR3 has 15 amino acids. Per the germline V gene, CDR1 is MNHEY and CDR2 is SVGAGI. The J segment lost 5 bases and the V segment lost 4 bases, leaving 6 bases of the junction unmatched. The chain's CDR3 is CASSSRTGWTGELFF. The CDR3 coding sequence is TGTGCCAGCAGTTCCCGGACAGGGTGGACCGGGGAGCTGTTTTTT.

V gene TRBV3-1 (or the pseudogene TRBV3-2) combines with J gene TRBJ2-2; 8 nucleotides line up with TRBD1. Germline V gene data show CDR1 as LGHDT and CDR2 as YNNKEL (reference sequence). The CDR3 spans 16 residues. Losses at the gene ends were 4 bases for V and 4 bases for J; bases not matched to a gene: 8. The CDR3 DNA sequence: TGTGCCAGCAGCCGAGAGGACAGGGTGTCCACCGGGGAGCTGTTTTTT. This translates into CASSREDRVSTGELFF.